This is a list of T cell receptor beta chains from one sample in a study of blood T cells in healthy people across ages. TCRdb independently ran MiXCR on the 5' RACE reads; one entry per CDR3 protein. The profile shows around 1.5 million distinct CDR3 sequences, 30% to 35% of them singletons. The sequencing input was blood. The receptors derive from a woman aged 25-40 years in good health. Each CDR3 is given with its conserved first and last residue. D genes are given only for firm matches. Clone size is given for some rows only: seen once, a few or many times, or a class if the clone is expanded.

>NA|15|TRBJ2-5|few|TRBV4-2
TGTGCCAGCAGCCAGGCCCCCGGGCCACAAGAGACCCAGTACTTC
CASSQAPGPQETQYF
>NA|15|TRBJ2-7|many|TRBV4-1
TGCGCCAGCAGCCAAAAGACGACAGGCACCTACGAGCAGTACTTC
CASSQKTTGTYEQYF
>NA|14|TRBJ1-5|many|TRBV29-1
TGCAGCGTTACACCGACAGACCCCAATCAGCCCCAGCATTTT
CSVTPTDPNQPQHF
>TRBD1|13|TRBJ2-7|NA|TRBV29-1
TGCGGCGTAAGGGACAGGGACCCCTACGAGCAGTACTTC
CGVRDRDPYEQYF
>TRBD2|16|TRBJ2-7|NA|TRBV7-2
TGTGCCAGCAGCACACGGACTAGCGGTTTAACCTACGAGCAGTACTTC
CASSTRTSGLTYEQYF
>NA|15|TRBJ2-7|few|TRBV5-1
TGCGCCAGCAGATTCAGAGCGGATAACCCCTACGAGCAGTACTTC
CASRFRADNPYEQYF
>TRBD2|16|TRBJ2-1|NA|TRBV25-1
TGTGCCAGCAGTACCACTAGCGGGCAACATATCAATGGGCAGTTCTTC
CASSTTSGQHINGQFF
>NA|14|TRBJ2-7|NA|TRBV9
TGTGCCAGCAGCCCAAGAGGCACCTCCTACGAGCAGTACTTC
CASSPRGTSYEQYF
>NA|15|TRBJ2-3|few|TRBV9
TGTGCCAGCAGCGGCGGGACGGACCGCACAGATACGCAGTATTTT
CASSGGTDRTDTQYF
>NA|14|TRBJ2-3|NA|TRBV12-3/TRBV12-4
TGTGCCAGCAGTAGGGCCTTAATGGCAGATACGCAGTATTTT
CASSRALMADTQYF
>TRBD1|14|TRBJ1-2|few|TRBV24-1
TGTGCCACCAGTGATTCGGACAGGGTGTCTGGCTACACCTTC
CATSDSDRVSGYTF
>NA|13|TRBJ1-1|NA|TRBV7-3
TGTGCCAGCAGTCTACTGGGGGGCCCGGTAGTTTTCTTT
CASSLLGGPVVFF
>TRBD2|16|TRBJ2-1|NA|TRBV5-4
TGTGCCAGCAGCTTGGAGGAAACGGGGACTAACAATGAGCAGTTCTTC
CASSLEETGTNNEQFF
>TRBD1|13|TRBJ2-1|few|TRBV15
TGTGCCACAGGACAGGGGGCGGGCAATGAGCAGTTCTTC
CATGQGAGNEQFF
>NA|15|TRBJ1-6|NA|TRBV12-3/TRBV12-4
TGTGCCAGCAGTTTCGGCTTCTCCGGGAATTCACCCCTCCACTTT
CASSFGFSGNSPLHF
>TRBD1|14|TRBJ2-1|NA|TRBV7-9
TGTGCCAGCAGCCTTGGGACAGGGTGGTTCGAGCAGTTCTTC
CASSLGTGWFEQFF
>TRBD1|14|TRBJ1-2|many|TRBV7-9
TGTGCCAGCAGCTTATCCCGGGACAGAGGTGGCTACACCTTC
CASSLSRDRGGYTF
>NA|13|TRBJ2-5|few|TRBV7-2
TGTGCCAGCAGCTCGTACTCCAAAGAGACCCAGTACTTC
CASSSYSKETQYF
>TRBD1|16|TRBJ2-5|few|TRBV25-1
TGTGCCAGCAGTGCTGCGCAAGGACAGGGGACAGGGACCCAGTACTTC
CASSAAQGQGTGTQYF
>NA|16|TRBJ1-2|NA|TRBV14
TGTGCCAGCAGCCAACAACCGAAAATGGGGGGCGGCGGCTACACCTTC
CASSQQPKMGGGGYTF
>TRBD2|13|TRBJ2-5|many|TRBV20-1
TGCAGTGCCAGGCGGGGGGCTCAAGAGACCCAGTACTTC
CSARRGAQETQYF
>TRBD2|14|TRBJ2-1|many|TRBV29-1
TGCAGCGTGCGGGGGATTAGGGCCTACAATGAGCAGTTCTTC
CSVRGIRAYNEQFF
>TRBD2|17|TRBJ2-7|few|TRBV7-8
TGTGCCAGCAGCCGCCCTGCGAAACTAGCGGCCGGCTACGAGCAGTACTTC
CASSRPAKLAAGYEQYF
>NA|16|TRBJ2-7|many|TRBV12-3/TRBV12-4
TGTGCCAGCAGTTTAGGGGCCAGTCCCCCTGGCTACGAGCAGTACTTC
CASSLGASPPGYEQYF
>NA|13|TRBJ1-1|NA|TRBV5-5
TGTGCCAGCAGCGATTACTGGGCAACTGAAGTTTTCTTT
CASSDYWATEVFF
>TRBD1|16|TRBJ2-1|NA|TRBV7-9
TGTGCCAGCAGCTTATCCGGGACAGGGGACTACAATGAGCAGTTCTTC
CASSLSGTGDYNEQFF
>TRBD1|11|TRBJ2-7|NA|TRBV7-9
TGTGCCAGCAGCTTAGGAGACAGGGCCAGCTTC
CASSLGDRASF
>NA|13|TRBJ1-1|NA|TRBV20-1
TGCAGTGCTTCGGGCACCGGGAACACTGAAGCTTTCTTT
CSASGTGNTEAFF
>TRBD2|16|TRBJ2-7|NA|TRBV6-2/TRBV6-3
TGTGCCAGCAGTGGCAATCTAGCGGGGTCCTCCTACGAGCAGTACTTC
CASSGNLAGSSYEQYF
>NA|13|TRBJ2-4|NA|TRBV6-1
TGTGCCAGCAGTAGTGCAAGCTCCTACGAGCTGTACTTC
CASSSASSYELYF
>NA|16|TRBJ2-1|few|TRBV7-3
TGTGCCAGCAGCCCTGCCGGGGGGCTTGGTTACAATGAGCAGTTCTTC
CASSPAGGLGYNEQFF
>TRBD1|14|TRBJ2-7|few|TRBV5-6
TGTGCCAGCAACAAAGGGACAGAGTTCTACGAGCAGTACTTC
CASNKGTEFYEQYF
>NA|13|TRBJ2-3|NA|TRBV2
TGTGCCAGCATGCAGGGGCGGACAGATACGCAGTATTTT
CASMQGRTDTQYF
>NA|14|TRBJ2-3|NA|TRBV24-1
TGTGCCACCAGTGATCCGGGGGTCACAGATACGCAGTATTTT
CATSDPGVTDTQYF
>NA|12|TRBJ2-3|NA|TRBV12-3/TRBV12-4
TGTGCCAGCGTGGGGTTCACAGATACGCAGTATTTT
CASVGFTDTQYF
>TRBD2|19|TRBJ2-1|NA|TRBV6-5
TGTGCCAGCAGTTCCCTACTAGCGGGGGGGTTGGTCGCCTACAATGAGCAGTTCTTC
CASSSLLAGGLVAYNEQFF
>TRBD1|15|TRBJ2-1|NA|TRBV5-6
TGTGCCAGCAGCTTGTTGGGACAGAGTTACAATGAGCAGTTCTTC
CASSLLGQSYNEQFF
>NA|16|TRBJ1-1|NA|TRBV11-2
TGTGCCAGCAGTGGGGGGGCGTTGAGACGGGACACTGAAGCTTTCTTT
CASSGGALRRDTEAFF
>TRBD1|11|TRBJ2-3|NA|TRBV7-9
TGTGCCGGACAGGTTTCAGATACGCAGTATTTT
CAGQVSDTQYF
>NA|14|TRBJ2-3|few|TRBV25-1
TGTGCCAGCAGTGCCGGGGTCCAAACAGATACGCAGTATTTT
CASSAGVQTDTQYF
>NA|15|TRBJ2-5|NA|TRBV20-1
TGCAGTGCCCAGGGTTCGGCGTGGTATTTGGAGACCCAGTACTTC
CSAQGSAWYLETQYF
>NA|14|TRBJ1-1|NA|TRBV5-1
TGCGCCAGCAGCTTTTCAGGAGTTATGTCTGAAGCTTTCTTT
CASSFSGVMSEAFF
>NA|14|TRBJ2-4|NA|TRBV7-9
TGTGCCAGCACCCCGGGGAAAGCCAAAAACATTCAGTACTTC
CASTPGKAKNIQYF
>TRBD2|16|TRBJ2-2|NA|TRBV7-2
TGTGCCAGCACCTATACTAGCGGGAGGGCCGCCGGGGAGCTGTTTTTT
CASTYTSGRAAGELFF
>NA|12|TRBJ2-1|many|TRBV10-3
TGTGCCGCCCGGGGCGGCTACAATGAGCAGTTCTTC
CAARGGYNEQFF
>TRBD2|12|TRBJ2-7|few|TRBV2
TGTGCCAGCAGCGCCGGACTAGCGGGAGAGTACTTC
CASSAGLAGEYF
>TRBD2|14|TRBJ2-1|few|TRBV12-3/TRBV12-4
TGTGCCAGCAGTTTAGACAGACTAGCTCATGAGCAGTTCTTC
CASSLDRLAHEQFF
>NA|13|TRBJ2-7|few|TRBV5-1
TGCGCCAGCAAAAGACAGAACTCCTACGAGCAGTACTTC
CASKRQNSYEQYF
>NA|13|TRBJ2-1|few|TRBV7-2
TGTGCCAGCCGGACAAACCTGTACAATGAGCAGTTCTTC
CASRTNLYNEQFF